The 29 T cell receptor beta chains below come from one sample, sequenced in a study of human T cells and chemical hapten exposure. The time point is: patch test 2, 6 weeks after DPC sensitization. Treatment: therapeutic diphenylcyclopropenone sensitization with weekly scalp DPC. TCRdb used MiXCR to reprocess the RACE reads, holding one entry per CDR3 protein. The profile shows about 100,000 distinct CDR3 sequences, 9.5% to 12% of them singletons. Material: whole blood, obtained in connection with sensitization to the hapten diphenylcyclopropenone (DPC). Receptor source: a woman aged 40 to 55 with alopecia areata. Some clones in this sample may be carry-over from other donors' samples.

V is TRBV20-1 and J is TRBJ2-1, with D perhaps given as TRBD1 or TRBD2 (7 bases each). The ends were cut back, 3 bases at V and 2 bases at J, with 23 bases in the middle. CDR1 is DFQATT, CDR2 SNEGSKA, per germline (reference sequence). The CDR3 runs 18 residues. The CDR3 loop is CSARGGSGTAFPYNEQFF. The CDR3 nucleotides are TGCAGTGCTAGGGGGGGGTCCGGGACAGCCTTCCCCTACAATGAGCAGTTCTTC.

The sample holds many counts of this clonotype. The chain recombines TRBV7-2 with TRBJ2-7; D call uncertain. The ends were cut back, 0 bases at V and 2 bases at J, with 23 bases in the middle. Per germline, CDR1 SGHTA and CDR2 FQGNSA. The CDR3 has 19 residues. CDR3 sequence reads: CASSLAPPARLRPTYEQYF. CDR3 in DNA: TGTGCCAGCAGCTTAGCCCCGCCCGCGAGATTGCGGCCTACCTACGAGCAGTACTTC.

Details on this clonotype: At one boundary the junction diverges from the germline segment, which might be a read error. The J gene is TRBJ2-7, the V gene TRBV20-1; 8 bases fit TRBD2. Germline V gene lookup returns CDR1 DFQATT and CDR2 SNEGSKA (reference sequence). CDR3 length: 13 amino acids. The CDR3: CSATSGSSCEQYF. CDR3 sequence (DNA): TGCAGTGCTACAAGCGGGAGCTCCTGCGAGCAGTACTTC.

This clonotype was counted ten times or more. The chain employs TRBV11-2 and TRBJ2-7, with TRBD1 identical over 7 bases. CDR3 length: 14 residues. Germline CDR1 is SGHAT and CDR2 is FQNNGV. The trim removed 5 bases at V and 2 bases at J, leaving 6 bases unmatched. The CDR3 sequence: CASSITGQAYEQYF. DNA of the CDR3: TGTGCCAGCAGCATCACCGGACAGGCCTACGAGCAGTACTTC.

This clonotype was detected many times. This chain's CDR3 is CASSRAAGNTEAFF. The CDR3 DNA reads as TGTGCCAGCTCACGGGCGGCGGGGAACACTGAAGCTTTCTTT. The V and J genes are TRBV18 and TRBJ1-1; D is unclear. CDR1 is KGHSH and CDR2 is LQKENI in the germline V gene. Trimming pared 4 bases from V and 1 base from J, leaving 10 bases between. This CDR3 region has 14 residues.

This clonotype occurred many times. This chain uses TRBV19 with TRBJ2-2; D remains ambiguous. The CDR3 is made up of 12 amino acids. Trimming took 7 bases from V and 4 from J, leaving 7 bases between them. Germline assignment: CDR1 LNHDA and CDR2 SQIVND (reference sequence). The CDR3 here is CASNRPTGELFF. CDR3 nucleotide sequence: TGTGCCAGTAATAGGCCCACCGGGGAGCTGTTTTTT.

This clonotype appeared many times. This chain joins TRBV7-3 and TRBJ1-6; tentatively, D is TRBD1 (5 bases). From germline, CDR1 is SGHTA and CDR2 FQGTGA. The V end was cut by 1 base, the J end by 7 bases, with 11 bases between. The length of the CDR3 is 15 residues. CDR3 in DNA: TGTGCCAGCAGCTTAAATCGGGGGAGGAATTCACCCCTCCACTTT. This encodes CASSLNRGRNSPLHF.

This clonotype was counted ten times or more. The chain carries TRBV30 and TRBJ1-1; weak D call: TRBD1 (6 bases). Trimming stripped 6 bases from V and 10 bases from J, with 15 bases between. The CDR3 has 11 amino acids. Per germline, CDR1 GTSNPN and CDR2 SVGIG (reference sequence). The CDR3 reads CACNRAGGAFF. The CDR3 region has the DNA TGTGCCTGTAACAGGGCCGGCGGAGCTTTCTTT. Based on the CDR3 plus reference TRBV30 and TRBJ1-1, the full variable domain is SQTIHQWPATLVQPVGSPLSLECTVEGTSNPNLYWYRQAAGRGLQLLFYSVGIGQISSEVPQNLSASRPQDRQFILSSKKLLLSDSGFYLCACNRAGGAFFGQGTRLTVV.

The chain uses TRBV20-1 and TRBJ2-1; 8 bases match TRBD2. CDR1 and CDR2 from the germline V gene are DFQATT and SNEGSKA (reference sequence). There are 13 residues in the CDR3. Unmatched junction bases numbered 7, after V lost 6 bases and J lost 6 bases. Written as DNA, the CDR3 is TGCAGTGCCAGCGGGGGTGCGCCCAATGAGCAGTTCTTC. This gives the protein CSASGGAPNEQFF.

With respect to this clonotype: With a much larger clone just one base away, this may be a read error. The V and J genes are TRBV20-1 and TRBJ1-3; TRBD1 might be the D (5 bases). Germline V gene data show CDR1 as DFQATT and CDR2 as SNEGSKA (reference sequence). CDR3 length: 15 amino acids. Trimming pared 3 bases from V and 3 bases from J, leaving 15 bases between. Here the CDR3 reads CSARGLSSFGNTIYF. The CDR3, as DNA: TGCAGTGCTAGGGGACTGTCAAGCTTTGGAAACACCATATATTTT.

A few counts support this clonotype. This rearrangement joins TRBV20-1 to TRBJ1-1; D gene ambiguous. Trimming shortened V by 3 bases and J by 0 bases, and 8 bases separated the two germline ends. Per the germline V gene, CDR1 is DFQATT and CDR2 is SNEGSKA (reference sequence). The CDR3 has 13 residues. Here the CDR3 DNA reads TGCAGTGCTAGGTGGGCTATGAACACTGAAGCTTTCTTT. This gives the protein CSARWAMNTEAFF.

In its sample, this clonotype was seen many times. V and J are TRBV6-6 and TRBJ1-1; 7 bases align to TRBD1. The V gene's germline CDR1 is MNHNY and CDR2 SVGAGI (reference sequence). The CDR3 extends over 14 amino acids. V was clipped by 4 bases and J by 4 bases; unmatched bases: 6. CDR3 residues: CASSLEQGSTEAFF. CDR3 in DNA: TGTGCCAGCAGTTTAGAACAGGGGAGCACTGAAGCTTTCTTT.

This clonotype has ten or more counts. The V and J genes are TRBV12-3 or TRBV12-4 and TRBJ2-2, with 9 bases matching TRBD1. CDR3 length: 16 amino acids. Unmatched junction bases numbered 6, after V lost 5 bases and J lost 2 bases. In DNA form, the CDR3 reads TGTGCCAGCAGTCCCCGGGACAGGGCCAACACCGGGGAGCTGTTTTTT. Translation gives CASSPRDRANTGELFF.

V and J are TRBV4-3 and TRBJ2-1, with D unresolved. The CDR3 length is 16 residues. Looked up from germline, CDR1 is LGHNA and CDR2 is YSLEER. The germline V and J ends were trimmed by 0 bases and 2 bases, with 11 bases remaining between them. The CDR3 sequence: CASSQDWIAPYNEQFF. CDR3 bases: TGCGCCAGCAGCCAAGATTGGATAGCCCCCTACAATGAGCAGTTCTTC.

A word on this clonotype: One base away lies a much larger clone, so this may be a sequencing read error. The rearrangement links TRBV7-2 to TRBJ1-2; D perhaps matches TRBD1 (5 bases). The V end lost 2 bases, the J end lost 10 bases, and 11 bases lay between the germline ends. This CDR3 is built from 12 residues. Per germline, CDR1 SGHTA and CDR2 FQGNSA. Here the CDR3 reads CASSLLSRAYTF. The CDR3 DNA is TGTGCCAGCAGCTTATTGTCCAGGGCCTACACCTTC. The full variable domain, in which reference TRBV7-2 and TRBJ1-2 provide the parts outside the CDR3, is GAGVSQSPSNKVTEKGKDVELRCDPISGHTALYWYRQSLGQGLEFLIYFQGNSAPDKSGLPSDRFSAERTGGSVSTLTIQRTQQEDSAVYLCASSLLSRAYTFGSGTRLTVV.

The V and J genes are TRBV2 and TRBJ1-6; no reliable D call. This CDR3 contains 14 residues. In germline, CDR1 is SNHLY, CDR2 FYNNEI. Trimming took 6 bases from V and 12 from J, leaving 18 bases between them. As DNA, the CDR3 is TGTGCCAGCAGGATTAATTCAGAGTTACAACCCCTCCACTTT. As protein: CASRINSELQPLHF.

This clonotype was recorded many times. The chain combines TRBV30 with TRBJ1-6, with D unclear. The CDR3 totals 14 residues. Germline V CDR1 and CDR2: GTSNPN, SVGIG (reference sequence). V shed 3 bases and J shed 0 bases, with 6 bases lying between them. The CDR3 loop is CAWRGSSYNSPLHF. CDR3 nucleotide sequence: TGTGCCTGGAGAGGGAGCTCCTATAATTCACCCCTCCACTTT.

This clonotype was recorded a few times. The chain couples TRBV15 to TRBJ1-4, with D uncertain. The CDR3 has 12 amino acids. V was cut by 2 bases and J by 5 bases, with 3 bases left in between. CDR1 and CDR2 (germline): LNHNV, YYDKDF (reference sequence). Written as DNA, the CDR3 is TGTGCCACCAGCAGACCAAATGAAAAACTGTTTTTT. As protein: CATSRPNEKLFF. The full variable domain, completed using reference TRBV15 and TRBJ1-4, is DAMVIQNPRYQVTQFGKPVTLSCSQTLNHNVMYWYQQKSSQAPKLLFHYYDKDFNNEADTPDNFQSRRPNTSFCFLDIRSPGLGDTAMYLCATSRPNEKLFFGSGTQLSVL.

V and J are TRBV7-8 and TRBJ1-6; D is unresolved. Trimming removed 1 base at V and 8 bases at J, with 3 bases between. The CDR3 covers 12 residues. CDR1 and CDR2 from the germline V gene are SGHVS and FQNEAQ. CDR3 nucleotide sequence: TGTGCCAGCAGCTTAGTCTATTCACCCCTCCACTTT. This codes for CASSLVYSPLHF. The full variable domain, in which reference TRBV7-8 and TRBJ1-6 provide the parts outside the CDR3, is GAGVSQSPRYKVAKRGQDVALRCDPISGHVSLFWYQQALGQGPEFLTYFQNEAQLDKSGLPSDRFFAERPEGSVSTLKIQRTQQEDSAVYLCASSLVYSPLHFGNGTRLTVT.

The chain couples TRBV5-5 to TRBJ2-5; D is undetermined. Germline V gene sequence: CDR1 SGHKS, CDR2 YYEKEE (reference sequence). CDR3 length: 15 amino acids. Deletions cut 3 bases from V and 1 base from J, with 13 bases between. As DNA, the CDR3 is TGTGCCAGCAGCTCATTGACGGCTACCCAAGAGACCCAGTACTTC. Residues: CASSSLTATQETQYF.

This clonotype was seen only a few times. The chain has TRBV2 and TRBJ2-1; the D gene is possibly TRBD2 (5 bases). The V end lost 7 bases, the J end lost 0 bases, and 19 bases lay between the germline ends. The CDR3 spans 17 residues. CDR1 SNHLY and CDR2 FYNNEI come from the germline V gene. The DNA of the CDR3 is TGTGCCAGCACTATCCTAGGTTCGGGGAGCTCCTACAATGAGCAGTTCTTC. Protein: CASTILGSGSSYNEQFF.

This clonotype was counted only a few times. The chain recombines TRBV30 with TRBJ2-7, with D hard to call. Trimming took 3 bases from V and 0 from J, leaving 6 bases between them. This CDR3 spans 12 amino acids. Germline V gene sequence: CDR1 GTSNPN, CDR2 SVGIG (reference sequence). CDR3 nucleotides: TGTGCCTGGAGGGGTGCCTCCTACGAGCAGTACTTC. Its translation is CAWRGASYEQYF.

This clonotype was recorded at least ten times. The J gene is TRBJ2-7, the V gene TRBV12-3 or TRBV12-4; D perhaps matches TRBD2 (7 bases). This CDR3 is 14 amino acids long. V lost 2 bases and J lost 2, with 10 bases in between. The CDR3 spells CASSLSGGPYEQYF. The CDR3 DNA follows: TGTGCCAGCAGTTTATCCGGGGGGCCCTACGAGCAGTACTTC.

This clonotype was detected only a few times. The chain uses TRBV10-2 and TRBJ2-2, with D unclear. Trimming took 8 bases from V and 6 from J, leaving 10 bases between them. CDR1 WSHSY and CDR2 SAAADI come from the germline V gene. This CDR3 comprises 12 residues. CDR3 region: CASSHVAGELFF. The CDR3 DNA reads TGCGCCAGCTCTCACGTTGCCGGGGAGCTGTTTTTT.

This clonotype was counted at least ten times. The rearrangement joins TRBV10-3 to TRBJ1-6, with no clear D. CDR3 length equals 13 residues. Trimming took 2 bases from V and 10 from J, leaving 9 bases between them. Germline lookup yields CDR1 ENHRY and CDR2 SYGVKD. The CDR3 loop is CAISEPERSPLHF. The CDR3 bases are TGTGCCATCAGTGAGCCCGAGAGGTCACCCCTCCACTTT.

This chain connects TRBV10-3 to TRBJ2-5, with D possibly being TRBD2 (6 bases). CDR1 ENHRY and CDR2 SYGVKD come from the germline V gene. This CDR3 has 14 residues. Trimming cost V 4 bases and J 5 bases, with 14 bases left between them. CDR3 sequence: CAISGGPGVETQYF. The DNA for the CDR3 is TGTGCCATCAGTGGGGGACCGGGGGTGGAGACCCAGTACTTC.

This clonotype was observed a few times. Written as DNA, the CDR3 is TGTGCCAGCAGTTCTTTCCTAGCGGGAGGTTGGAAACGTGAGCAGTTCTTC. Encoded protein: CASSSFLAGGWKREQFF. The genes are TRBV12-3 or TRBV12-4 and TRBJ2-1, with 11 bases matching TRBD2. The ends lost 4 bases at V and 9 bases at J; junction bases unmatched: 14. The CDR3 consists of 17 residues.

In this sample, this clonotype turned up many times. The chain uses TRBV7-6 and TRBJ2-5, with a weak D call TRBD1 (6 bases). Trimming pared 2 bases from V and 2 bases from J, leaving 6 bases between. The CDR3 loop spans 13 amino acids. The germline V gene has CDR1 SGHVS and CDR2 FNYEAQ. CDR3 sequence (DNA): TGTGCCAGCAGCTTAAGGGGGCAAGAGACCCAGTACTTC. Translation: CASSLRGQETQYF. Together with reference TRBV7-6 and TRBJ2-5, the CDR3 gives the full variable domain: GAGVSQSPRYKVTKRGQDVALRCDPISGHVSLYWYRQALGQGPEFLTYFNYEAQQDKSGLPNDRFSAERPEGSISTLTIQRTEQRDSAMYRCASSLRGQETQYFGPGTRLLVL.

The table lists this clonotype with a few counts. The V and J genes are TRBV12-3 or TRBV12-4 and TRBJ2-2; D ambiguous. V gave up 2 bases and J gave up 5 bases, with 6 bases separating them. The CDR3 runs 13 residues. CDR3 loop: CASSLMGTGELFF. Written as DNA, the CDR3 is TGTGCCAGCAGTTTAATGGGGACCGGGGAGCTGTTTTTT.